Listed here are 6 T cell receptor beta chains from one sample, sequenced in a study of blood T cell repertoires in COVID-19 (dated by TCRdb to about 2020). Library preparation was by the immunoSEQ multiplex PCR assay. The table comes from immuneACCESS by way of TCRdb, which keeps in-frame sequences with V and J called. Part of the clones is missing from these tables; in studies checked, under half for an unresolved V gene and the rest for unknown reasons. The sample table shows over 100,000 clones, and just under 90% are seen once. About 1% of the sample rests with the top ten. Sample: peripheral blood. These receptors all come from a human donor in a cohort sampled during active COVID-19.

The CDR3 nucleotides read TGTGCCAGCAGGCAGTCTGGAAACACCATATATTTT. Protein: CASRQSGNTIYF. The chain uses TRBV27 and TRBJ1-3; D ambiguous. Per germline, CDR1 MNHEY and CDR2 SMNVEV (reference sequence). This CDR3 is built from 12 residues. V lost 6 bases and J lost 1, with 4 bases in between.

V gene TRBV24-1 combines with J gene TRBJ2-1; 10 bases are a match to TRBD2. Looked up from germline, CDR1 is KGHDR and CDR2 is SFDVKD. The CDR3 spans 16 residues. Trimming took 0 bases from V and 8 from J; bases not matched to a gene: 6. CDR3: CATSDLSSGSIDEQFF. The CDR3 DNA follows: TGTGCCACCAGTGATTTGTCTAGCGGGAGTATCGATGAGCAGTTCTTC.

This clone was seen just once. This chain joins TRBV3-1 (or the pseudogene TRBV3-2) and TRBJ2-1; the D gene is possibly TRBD2 (6 bases). This CDR3 is built from 15 residues. Germline CDR1 reads LGHDT; CDR2 reads YNNKEL (reference sequence). V was cut by 1 base and J by 9 bases, with 16 bases left in between. The CDR3 DNA follows: TGTGCCAGCAGCCAAGGCCGGGGGTCTGGGGTTGAGCAGTTCTTC. This sequence encodes CASSQGRGSGVEQFF.

This chain links TRBV10-2 with TRBJ1-1; TRBD1 matches at 10 bases. Trimming removed 6 bases from V and 5 bases from J; junction bases left unmatched: 3. Per the germline V gene, CDR1 is WSHSY and CDR2 is SAAADI. This CDR3 contains 13 residues. The CDR3 region has the DNA TGCGCCAGCAGGCAGGGACAGGGGACTGAAGCTTTCTTT. Translation: CASRQGQGTEAFF.

The CDR3 is CASSQRTTGSTEAFF. The CDR3 DNA reads TGTGCCAGCAGCCAAAGAACCACAGGGTCCACTGAAGCTTTCTTT. The chain recombines TRBV28 with TRBJ1-1; tentatively, D is TRBD1 (6 bases). CDR1 is MDHEN and CDR2 is SYDVKM in the germline V gene. The CDR3 spans 15 residues. The V gene lost 6 bases and the J gene lost 4 bases, with 18 bases spanning the gap.

Concerning this clone: At one of its ends the junction is not consistent with the germline gene, which may arise from a read error. The genes are TRBV2 and TRBJ1-1; no reliable D call. The germline gives CDR1 SNHLY, CDR2 FYNNEI. The CDR3 runs 13 residues. The CDR3 DNA follows: TGTGCCGGCAGGACTACGTGGAGCACTGAAGCTTTCTTT. It translates to CAGRTTWSTEAFF.